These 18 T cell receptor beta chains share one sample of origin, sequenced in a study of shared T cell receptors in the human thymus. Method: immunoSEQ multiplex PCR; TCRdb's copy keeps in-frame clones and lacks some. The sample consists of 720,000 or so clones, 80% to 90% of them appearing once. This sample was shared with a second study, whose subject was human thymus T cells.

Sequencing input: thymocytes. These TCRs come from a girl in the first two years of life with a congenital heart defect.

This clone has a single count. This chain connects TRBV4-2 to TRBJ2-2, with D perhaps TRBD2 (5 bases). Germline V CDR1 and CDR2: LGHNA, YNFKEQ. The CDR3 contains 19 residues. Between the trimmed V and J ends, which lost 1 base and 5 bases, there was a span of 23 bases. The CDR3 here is CASSQGTDEHPSRTGELFF. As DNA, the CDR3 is TGTGCCAGCAGCCAAGGTACCGACGAACATCCTAGCCGAACCGGGGAGCTGTTTTTT.

DNA for the CDR3: TGTGCCAGCAGCCCCCGCCCCACAGGGCGCTCTGGGGCCAACGTCCTGACTTTC. This encodes CASSPRPTGRSGANVLTF. The chain links TRBV7-2 to TRBJ2-6; possible D gene TRBD1, 6 bases. V dropped 5 bases and J dropped 0 bases, with 17 bases sitting between them. The CDR3 consists of 18 residues. Germline V gene lookup returns CDR1 SGHTA and CDR2 FQGNSA.

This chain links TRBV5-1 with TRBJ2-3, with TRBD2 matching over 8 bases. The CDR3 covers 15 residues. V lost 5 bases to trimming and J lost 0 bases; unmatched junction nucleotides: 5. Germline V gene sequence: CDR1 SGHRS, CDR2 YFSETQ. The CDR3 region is CASSLAGLSTDTQYF. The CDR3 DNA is TGCGCCAGCAGTTTAGCGGGGTTAAGCACAGATACGCAGTATTTT.

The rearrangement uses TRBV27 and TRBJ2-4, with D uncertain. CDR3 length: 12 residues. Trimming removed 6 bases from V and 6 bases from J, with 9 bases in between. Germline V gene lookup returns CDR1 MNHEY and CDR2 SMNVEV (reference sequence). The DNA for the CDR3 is TGTGCCAGCAGCCCCCGTCCAAACATTCAGTACTTC. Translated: CASSPRPNIQYF.

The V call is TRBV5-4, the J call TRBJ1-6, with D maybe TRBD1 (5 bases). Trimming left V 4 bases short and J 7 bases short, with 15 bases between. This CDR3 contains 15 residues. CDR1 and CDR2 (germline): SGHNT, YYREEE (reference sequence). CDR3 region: CASSGGDGRNSPLHF. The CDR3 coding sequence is TGTGCCAGCAGCGGGGGGGACGGACGGAATTCACCCCTCCACTTT.

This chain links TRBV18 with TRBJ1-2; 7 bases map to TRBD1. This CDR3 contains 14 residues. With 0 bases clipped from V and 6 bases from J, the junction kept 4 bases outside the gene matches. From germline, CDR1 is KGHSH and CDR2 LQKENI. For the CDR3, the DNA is TGTGCCAGCTCACCACCGGGACAGTATGATGGCTACACCTTC. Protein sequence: CASSPPGQYDGYTF. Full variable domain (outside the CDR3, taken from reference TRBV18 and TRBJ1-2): NAGVMQNPRHLVRRRGQEARLRCSPMKGHSHVYWYRQLPEEGLKFMVYLQKENIIDESGMPKERFSAEFPKEGPSILRIQQVVRGDSAAYFCASSPPGQYDGYTFGSGTRLTVV.

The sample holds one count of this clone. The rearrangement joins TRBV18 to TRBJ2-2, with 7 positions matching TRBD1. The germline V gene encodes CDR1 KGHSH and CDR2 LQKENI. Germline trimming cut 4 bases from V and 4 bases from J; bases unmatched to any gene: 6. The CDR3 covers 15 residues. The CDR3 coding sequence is TGTGCCAGCTCACTTCCGGGACAGTTCACCGGGGAGCTGTTTTTT. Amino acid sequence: CASSLPGQFTGELFF.

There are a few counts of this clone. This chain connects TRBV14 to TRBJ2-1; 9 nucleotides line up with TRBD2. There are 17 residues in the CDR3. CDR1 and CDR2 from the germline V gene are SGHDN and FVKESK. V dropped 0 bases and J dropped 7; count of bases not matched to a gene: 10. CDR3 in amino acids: CASSQEILRGGKNEQFF. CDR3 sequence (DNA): TGTGCCAGCAGCCAAGAAATACTGCGGGGGGGCAAAAATGAGCAGTTCTTC.

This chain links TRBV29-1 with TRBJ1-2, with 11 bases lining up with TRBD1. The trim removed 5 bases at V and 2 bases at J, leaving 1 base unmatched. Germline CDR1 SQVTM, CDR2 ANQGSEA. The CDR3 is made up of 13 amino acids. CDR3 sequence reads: CSVRTGGNYGYTF. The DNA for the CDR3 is TGCAGCGTTCGGACAGGGGGCAACTATGGCTACACCTTC.

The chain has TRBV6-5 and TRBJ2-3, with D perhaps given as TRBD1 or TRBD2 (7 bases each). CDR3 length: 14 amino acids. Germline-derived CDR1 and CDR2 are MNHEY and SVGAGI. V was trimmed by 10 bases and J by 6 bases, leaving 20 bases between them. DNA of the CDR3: TGTGCCACCAGGGGGGGGAGGACACAGGATACGCAGTATTTT. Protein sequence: CATRGGRTQDTQYF.

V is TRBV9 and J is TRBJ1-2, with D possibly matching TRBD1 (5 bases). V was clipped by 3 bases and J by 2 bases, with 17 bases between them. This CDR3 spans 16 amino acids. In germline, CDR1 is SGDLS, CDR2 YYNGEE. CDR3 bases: TGTGCCAGCAGCGCGACAGTCACCACCCTAAACTATGGCTACACCTTC. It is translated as CASSATVTTLNYGYTF.

CDR3 nucleotides: TGCGCCAGCAGAAACCCGGGGAGGGGAGGAAACGGCTACACCTTC. Translated, it gives CASRNPGRGGNGYTF. V is TRBV10-2 and J is TRBJ1-2; weak D call: TRBD1 (5 bases). There are 15 residues in the CDR3. Trimming removed 6 bases from V and 8 bases from J, with 22 bases in between. Germline V lookup: CDR1 WSHSY, CDR2 SAAADI.

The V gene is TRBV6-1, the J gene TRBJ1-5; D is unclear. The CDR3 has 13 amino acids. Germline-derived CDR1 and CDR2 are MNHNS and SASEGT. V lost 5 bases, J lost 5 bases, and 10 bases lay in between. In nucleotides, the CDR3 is TGTGCCAGCAGTTCAAACATATATCAGCCCCAGCATTTT. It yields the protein CASSSNIYQPQHF.

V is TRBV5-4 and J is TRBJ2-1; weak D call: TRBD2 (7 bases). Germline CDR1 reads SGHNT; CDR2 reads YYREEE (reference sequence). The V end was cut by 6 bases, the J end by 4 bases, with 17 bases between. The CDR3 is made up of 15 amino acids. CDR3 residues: CASIPGGGEYNEQFF. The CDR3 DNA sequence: TGTGCCAGCATCCCTGGAGGGGGGGAATACAATGAGCAGTTCTTC.

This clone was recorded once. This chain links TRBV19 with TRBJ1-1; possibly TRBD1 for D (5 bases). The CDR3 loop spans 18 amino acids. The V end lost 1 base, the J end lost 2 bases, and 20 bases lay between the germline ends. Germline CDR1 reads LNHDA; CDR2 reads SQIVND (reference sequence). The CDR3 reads CASSIAPPGGAPNTEAFF. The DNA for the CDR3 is TGTGCCAGTAGTATAGCCCCCCCCGGTGGGGCGCCTAACACTGAAGCTTTCTTT.

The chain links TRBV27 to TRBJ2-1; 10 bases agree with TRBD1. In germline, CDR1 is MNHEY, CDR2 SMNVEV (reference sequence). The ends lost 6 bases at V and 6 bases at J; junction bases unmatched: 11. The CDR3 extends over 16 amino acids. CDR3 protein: CASRNDRGRLSNEQFF. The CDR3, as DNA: TGTGCCAGCAGAAATGACAGGGGGCGTCTCTCCAATGAGCAGTTCTTC.

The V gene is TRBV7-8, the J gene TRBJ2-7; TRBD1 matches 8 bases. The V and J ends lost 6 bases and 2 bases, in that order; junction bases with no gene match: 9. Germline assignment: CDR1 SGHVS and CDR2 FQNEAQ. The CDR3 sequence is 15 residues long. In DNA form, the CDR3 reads TGTGCCAGCAGAGCTCCGGGACAGGCTCCCTACGAGCAGTACTTC. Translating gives CASRAPGQAPYEQYF.

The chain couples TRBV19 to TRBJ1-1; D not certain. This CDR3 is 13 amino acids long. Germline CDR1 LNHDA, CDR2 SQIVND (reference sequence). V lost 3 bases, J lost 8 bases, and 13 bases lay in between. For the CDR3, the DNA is TGTGCCAGTAGTATCGAGGCGGCAAAGGAAGCTTTCTTT. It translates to CASSIEAAKEAFF.